Each of the 26 T cell receptor beta chains below was sequenced from the same sample in a study of OX40 agonist ivuxolimab in advanced cancers. Sequencing was performed with immunoSEQ multiplex PCR; in TCRdb, only in-frame clones are kept and a portion is missing. Here the sample spans roughly 45,000 clones, 80% to 95% being singletons. Specimen: CD4+ or CD8+ T cells sorted from blood, collected in a trial of the OX40 agonist ivuxolimab. All receptors derive from an adult with an advanced solid tumor such as melanoma, head and neck, liver or kidney cancer.

The chain couples TRBV27 to TRBJ1-1; TRBD1 aligns across 10 bases. The V gene's germline CDR1 is MNHEY and CDR2 SMNVEV (reference sequence). Trimming cost V 2 bases and J 0 bases; bases outside gene matches: 6. There are 17 residues in the CDR3. The CDR3 loop is CASSLAPGQGMNTEAFF. The CDR3 bases are TGTGCCAGCAGTTTAGCCCCGGGACAGGGGATGAACACTGAAGCTTTCTTT.

This clone was counted between two and nine times. The CDR3 DNA is TGTGCCAGCAGCCAAGATCACGAAGCCAAAAACATTCAGTACTTC. Translation gives CASSQDHEAKNIQYF. The chain uses TRBV4-2 and TRBJ2-4; no reliable D call. CDR1 is LGHNA and CDR2 is YNFKEQ in the germline V gene. The CDR3 runs 15 residues. Trimming removed 0 bases from V and 0 bases from J, with 6 bases in between.

CDR3 in DNA: TGTGCCAGCAGTTACCGCGCGGCAGGCCCCATGGACACTGAAGCTTTCTTT. It is translated as CASSYRAAGPMDTEAFF. The chain has TRBV6-7 and TRBJ1-1; D is unresolved. TRBV6-7 qualifies as an ORF whose function is uncertain. CDR3 length: 17 amino acids. V was pared by 2 bases and J by 3 bases, with 19 bases between.

V and J are TRBV6-5 and TRBJ2-2, with 7 bases aligning to TRBD2. CDR3 length: 14 amino acids. Germline V CDR1 and CDR2: MNHEY, SVGAGI. The J segment lost 6 bases and the V segment lost 5 bases, leaving 6 bases of the junction unmatched. CDR3 coding DNA: TGTGCCAGCAGTCGAGCCCGGGGGGCCGGGGAGCTGTTTTTT. Its translation: CASSRARGAGELFF.

The CDR3 DNA follows: TGTGCCAGTAGTATCTTATCATCGGATACGCAGTATTTT. Translated, it gives CASSILSSDTQYF. The V gene is TRBV19, the J gene TRBJ2-3; no reliable D call. With 3 bases removed from V and 6 bases from J, the gap between germline ends came to 10 bases. Germline loops: CDR1 LNHDA, CDR2 SQIVND (reference sequence). This CDR3 is 13 amino acids long. The full variable domain, its missing parts supplied by reference TRBV19 and TRBJ2-3, is DGGITQSPKYLFRKEGQNVTLSCEQNLNHDAMYWYRQDPGQGLRLIYYSQIVNDFQKGDIAEGYSVSREKKESFPLTVTSAQKNPTAFYLCASSILSSDTQYFGPGTRLTVL.

The chain recombines TRBV10-3 with TRBJ1-2; tentative D call: TRBD1 (6 bases). V shed 5 bases and J shed 3 bases, with 13 bases lying between them. This CDR3 is built from 14 residues. CDR1 is ENHRY and CDR2 is SYGVKD in the germline V gene. The CDR3 is CAISHRVWYYGYTF. DNA for the CDR3: TGTGCCATCAGTCACAGGGTTTGGTACTATGGCTACACCTTC.

The CDR3: CASSQDRGIGMNTEAFF. The DNA for the CDR3 is TGCGCCAGCAGCCAAGATAGAGGGATCGGCATGAACACTGAAGCTTTCTTT. The chain has TRBV4-1 and TRBJ1-1, with D unresolved. Germline V gene sequence: CDR1 MGHRA, CDR2 YSYEKL. The CDR3 totals 17 residues. V lost 0 bases and J lost 0, with 14 bases in between.

The chain carries TRBV6-5 and TRBJ1-4, with 9 bases identical to TRBD1. Germline V gives CDR1 MNHEY, CDR2 SVGAGI. The J segment lost 2 bases and the V segment lost 7 bases, leaving 5 bases of the junction unmatched. The CDR3 has 15 amino acids. This chain's CDR3 is CASTHTGGTNEKLFF. The CDR3 nucleotides are TGTGCCAGCACCCATACAGGGGGCACTAATGAAAAACTGTTTTTT.

The rearrangement links TRBV11-2 to TRBJ2-6, with 7 positions matching TRBD1. This CDR3 has 15 residues. Losses at the gene ends were 4 bases for V and 2 bases for J; bases not matched to a gene: 2. Germline V lookup: CDR1 SGHAT, CDR2 FQNNGV. The CDR3 DNA is TGTGCCAGCAGCTCCCAGGGGGCTGGGGCCAACGTCCTGACTTTC. As protein: CASSSQGAGANVLTF.

CDR3 in DNA: TGCGCCAGCAGCCAAGGACAGGGATGGGACGAGCAGTACTTC. Translated, it gives CASSQGQGWDEQYF. This chain connects TRBV4-1 to TRBJ2-7, with 7 bases aligning to TRBD1. Germline V gene sequence: CDR1 MGHRA, CDR2 YSYEKL. After removal of 1 base from V and 5 bases from J, the junction contained 5 bases not matched to a gene. The CDR3 extends over 14 amino acids.

V and J are TRBV11-3 and TRBJ2-2, with 7 positions matching TRBD1. There are 17 residues in the CDR3. Germline assignment: CDR1 SGHNT and CDR2 YENEEA. Trimming cost V 6 bases and J 1 base; bases outside gene matches: 11. The CDR3 DNA reads as TGTGCCAGCAGACGGGACAGAGAGAAGTGGAACACCGGGGAGCTGTTTTTT. It specifies CASRRDREKWNTGELFF.

This chain joins TRBV15 and TRBJ2-3; 9 nucleotides agree with TRBD1. From germline, CDR1 is LNHNV and CDR2 YYDKDF (reference sequence). The V gene end was trimmed by 3 bases and the J gene end by 2 bases; junction bases not matched to a gene: 9. The CDR3 sequence is 17 residues long. The CDR3: CATSRSGQGQDTDTQYF. The CDR3 coding sequence is TGTGCCACCAGCAGGTCGGGACAGGGACAAGACACAGATACGCAGTATTTT.

J is TRBJ1-4 and V is TRBV6-1; D remains unclear. Germline lookup yields CDR1 MNHNS and CDR2 SASEGT. V was clipped by 7 bases and J by 10 bases, with 10 bases between them. The CDR3 spans 11 residues. DNA for the CDR3: TGTGCCAGCACCGCGACTGGAAAACTGTTTTTT. Its translation is CASTATGKLFF.

This chain connects TRBV6-1 to TRBJ2-7, with 9 bases fitting TRBD1. CDR1 is MNHNS, CDR2 SASEGT, per germline. The CDR3 is 13 amino acids. With 5 bases clipped from V and 3 bases from J, the junction kept 2 bases outside the gene matches. Here the CDR3 DNA reads TGTGCCAGCAGTACGACAGGGGGCTACGAGCAGTACTTC. This codes for CASSTTGGYEQYF.

On this clone itself: Compared with germline, one end of the junction differs, possibly owing to a read error. The chain recombines TRBV7-7 with TRBJ2-5; TRBD1 agrees at 7 bases. The CDR3 length is 13 residues. The germline CDR1 and CDR2 sequences are SSHAT and FNYEAQ (reference sequence). The CDR3 sequence is CASRRTGEETQYF. In DNA, the CDR3 is TGTGCTAGCAGACGGACAGGAGAAGAGACCCAGTACTTC.

V is TRBV2 and J is TRBJ2-7; D is unclear. CDR3 length equals 12 residues. The V gene lost 6 bases and the J gene lost 5 bases, with 11 bases spanning the gap. Germline V gives CDR1 SNHLY, CDR2 FYNNEI. CDR3 bases: TGTGCCAGCAGCGCCGGTCCGAACGAGCAGTACGTC. Protein: CASSAGPNEQYV.

V gene TRBV28 combines with J gene TRBJ1-1; D gene ambiguous. Trimming cost V 3 bases and J 1 base, with 3 bases left between them. This CDR3 comprises 12 residues. Germline lookup yields CDR1 MDHEN and CDR2 SYDVKM. Written as DNA, the CDR3 is TGTGCCAGCAGTTTCCAGAACACTGAAGCTTTCTTT. Protein: CASSFQNTEAFF.

The rearrangement uses TRBV10-3 and TRBJ1-1, with D perhaps matching TRBD1 (6 bases). Germline V gene sequence: CDR1 ENHRY, CDR2 SYGVKD. Trimming took off 5 bases at V and 5 bases at J, with 21 bases between the two ends. This CDR3 is 16 amino acids long. This CDR3 is CAISKHTQGGGTEAFF. CDR3 nucleotides: TGTGCCATCAGTAAACACACTCAGGGAGGGGGGACTGAAGCTTTCTTT.

The chain couples TRBV6-5 to TRBJ2-1; 8 bases line up with TRBD2. The ends lost 0 bases at V and 4 bases at J; junction bases unmatched: 2. The V gene's germline CDR1 is MNHEY and CDR2 SVGAGI. The CDR3 runs 15 residues. In nucleotides, the CDR3 is TGTGCCAGCAGTTACTCGACGGGGGGGTACAATGAGCAGTTCTTC. Translated: CASSYSTGGYNEQFF.

V is TRBV30 and J is TRBJ2-3, with 11 bases lining up with TRBD2. In germline, CDR1 is GTSNPN, CDR2 SVGIG (reference sequence). J gave up 0 bases and V 1 base, and 3 bases lay outside the gene matches. The length of the CDR3 is 16 residues. CDR3: CAWSATSGGSTDTQYF. The CDR3 nucleotides read TGTGCCTGGAGTGCCACTAGCGGGGGTAGCACAGATACGCAGTATTTT. Drawing the rest from reference TRBV30 and TRBJ2-3, the complete variable domain is SQTIHQWPATLVQPVGSPLSLECTVEGTSNPNLYWYRQAAGRGLQLLFYSVGIGQISSEVPQNLSASRPQDRQFILSSKKLLLSDSGFYLCAWSATSGGSTDTQYFGPGTRLTVL.

This clone showed up just once. The chain recombines TRBV5-1 with TRBJ2-3, with a weak D call TRBD2 (5 bases). Trimming stripped 0 bases from V and 0 bases from J, with 17 bases between. This CDR3 comprises 18 residues. Germline CDR1 SGHRS, CDR2 YFSETQ. The CDR3 DNA sequence: TGCGCCAGCAGCTTGGTCCCCACCGGAGGAACCAGCACAGATACGCAGTATTTT. It yields the protein CASSLVPTGGTSTDTQYF.

This clone was recorded once. This sequence joins TRBV15 and TRBJ1-2, with D tentatively TRBD1 (6 bases). Germline values: CDR1 LNHNV, CDR2 YYDKDF (reference sequence). The CDR3 sequence is 17 residues long. Trimming shortened V by 3 bases and J by 4 bases, and 21 bases separated the two germline ends. The CDR3 region has the DNA TGTGCCACCAGCAGGGGATTCCAGGGGCAGGGATCCTATGGCTACACCTTC. It translates to CATSRGFQGQGSYGYTF.

The rearrangement joins TRBV29-1 to TRBJ1-3; 7 bases map to TRBD1. Per the germline V gene, CDR1 is SQVTM and CDR2 is ANQGSEA. Losses at the gene ends were 4 bases for V and 0 bases for J; bases not matched to a gene: 3. The CDR3 spans 14 residues. The CDR3 DNA reads TGCAGCGTTGCGGGACAGTCCTCTGGAAACACCATATATTTT. It translates to CSVAGQSSGNTIYF. Filled out from reference TRBV29-1 and TRBJ1-3, the complete variable domain reads SAVISQKPSRDICQRGTSLTIQCQVDSQVTMMFWYRQQPGQSLTLIATANQGSEATYESGFVIDKFPISRPNLTFSTLTVSNMSPEDSSIYLCSVAGQSSGNTIYFGEGSWLTVV.

This chain links TRBV14 with TRBJ2-1, with a weak D call TRBD2 (6 bases). Trimming shortened V by 0 bases and J by 9 bases, and 12 bases separated the two germline ends. The length of the CDR3 is 14 residues. Germline loops: CDR1 SGHDN, CDR2 FVKESK. CDR3 region: CASSQDRPRGEQFF. The CDR3 bases are TGTGCCAGCAGCCAAGATAGACCGCGGGGTGAGCAGTTCTTC.

The chain recombines TRBV27 with TRBJ2-5; 9 bases fit TRBD2. In germline, CDR1 is MNHEY, CDR2 SMNVEV (reference sequence). V dropped 2 bases and J dropped 5; count of bases not matched to a gene: 6. The CDR3 runs to 15 residues. The CDR3 bases are TGTGCCAGCAGTTTAGTAGCGGGGGTTTCCGAGACCCAGTACTTC. Translating gives CASSLVAGVSETQYF.

The J gene is TRBJ1-1, the V gene TRBV7-9, with D maybe TRBD1 (6 bases). Trimming left V 5 bases short and J 8 bases short, with 9 bases between. The CDR3 runs 11 residues. Germline V gene data show CDR1 as SEHNR and CDR2 as FQNEAQ (reference sequence). CDR3 coding DNA: TGTGCCAGCAGCCCAGACAGGGAAGCTTTCTTT. Protein sequence: CASSPDREAFF.